This T cell receptor beta chain was identified during a study of OX40 agonist ivuxolimab in advanced cancers. There are 14 residues in the CDR3. The germline V and J ends were trimmed by 6 bases and 0 bases, with 9 bases remaining between them. Looked up from germline, CDR1 is MNHEY and CDR2 is SVGAGI. Sequencing used immunoSEQ multiplex PCR; TCRdb keeps in-frame clones, though not all of them. The sample yields about 56,000 clones, approximately 80% seen once. Patients were ruled out by autoimmune disease history or systemic immunosuppression. Cycle 7 day 1, cycle 4 day 1, and baseline were the timepoints at which blood was sampled. This clone appeared once.

This rearrangement joins TRBV6-5 to TRBJ1-5; weak D call: TRBD1 (5 bases). Sequences were derived from CD4+ or CD8+ T cells sorted from blood, sampled in a trial of the OX40 agonist ivuxolimab. This receptor was taken from an adult with an advanced solid tumor such as melanoma, head and neck, liver or kidney cancer. CDR3 DNA: TGTGCCAGCAGGACAGTTAATAGCAATCAGCCCCAGCATTTT. Amino acid sequence: CASRTVNSNQPQHF.